The clone carrying this T cell receptor (beta chain) was observed a handful of times. This sample was taken from a study of blood T cell repertoires in COVID-19. As for the study in general: Italy, Spain and the United States were the sources of the convalescent and acute COVID-19 samples.

Germline values: CDR1 LGHNA, CDR2 YSLEER. V was shortened by 0 bases and J by 4 bases, with 15 bases between the two germline ends. This CDR3 spans 16 amino acids. Here immunoSEQ multiplex PCR was the method, and the copy in TCRdb shows in-frame clones only, minus some. Among 450,000 to 500,000 clones listed, 80% to 90% were seen once. This chain connects TRBV4-3 to TRBJ1-2, with D tentatively TRBD1 (5 bases). Sample: peripheral blood. The sequence came from a human donor in a cohort sampled during active COVID-19. CDR3 in amino acids: CASSQEVVRTSYGYTF. The CDR3 DNA follows: TGCGCCAGCAGCCAAGAGGTGGTACGGACATCCTATGGCTACACCTTC.